This T cell receptor beta chain derives from a study of cytomegalovirus exposure and HLA in healthy donors. Study-level points and caveats: Many donors carried some public TCRs, although rarity characterized most TCR sequences. A subsequent analysis found that TCR clusters from the first cohort also tended to co-occur in the 90 to 150 validation repertoires, with about 93% of cluster scores above 0. Reported results showed that the classifier diagnosed cytomegalovirus status with high specificity and sensitivity. The authors confirmed in vitro that three CMV-associated chains were specific for CMV antigens.

A word on this clone: Antigen: not known.

Germline V gives CDR1 ENHRY, CDR2 SYGVKD. The CDR3 sequence is 12 residues long. Trimming removed 7 bases at V and 6 bases at J, with 12 bases between. TCRdb's copy holds only in-frame clones and misses some; the assay was immunoSEQ multiplex PCR. The repertoire consists of 95,000 to 150,000 clones, with 85% to 90% occurring once and the leading ten covering less than 2%. The origin of this receptor is a woman between 18 and 29 years old in good health and CMV-seronegative. The chain uses TRBV10-3 and TRBJ1-1; D might be TRBD1 (6 bases). The sequencing input was PBMCs. As DNA, the CDR3 is TGTGCCATCACCCCGGGGGGCGCTGAAGCTTTCTTT. Protein: CAITPGGAEAFF.